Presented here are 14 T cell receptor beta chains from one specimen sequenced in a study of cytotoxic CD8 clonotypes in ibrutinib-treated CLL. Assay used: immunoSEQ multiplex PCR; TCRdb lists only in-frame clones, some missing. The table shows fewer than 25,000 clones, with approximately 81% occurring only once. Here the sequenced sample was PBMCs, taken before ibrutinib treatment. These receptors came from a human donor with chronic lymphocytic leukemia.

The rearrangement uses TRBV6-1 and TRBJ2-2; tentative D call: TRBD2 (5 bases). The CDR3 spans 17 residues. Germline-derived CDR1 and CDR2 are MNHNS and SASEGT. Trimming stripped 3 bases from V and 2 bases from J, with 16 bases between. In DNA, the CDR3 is TGTGCCAGCAGTGATCGCAGCCGAGGGTTTAACACCGGGGAGCTGTTTTTT. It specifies CASSDRSRGFNTGELFF.

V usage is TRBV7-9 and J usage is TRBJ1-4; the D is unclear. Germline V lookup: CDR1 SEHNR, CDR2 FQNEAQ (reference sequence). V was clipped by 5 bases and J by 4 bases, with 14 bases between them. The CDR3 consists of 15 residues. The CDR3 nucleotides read TGTGCCAGCAGCCCTCCTGGCAGGCTTAATGAAAAACTGTTTTTT. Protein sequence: CASSPPGRLNEKLFF.

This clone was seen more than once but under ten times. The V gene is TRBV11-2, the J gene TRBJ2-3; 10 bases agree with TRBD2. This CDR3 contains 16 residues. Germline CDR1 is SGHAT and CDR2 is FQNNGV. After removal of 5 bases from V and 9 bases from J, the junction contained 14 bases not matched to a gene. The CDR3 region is CASSPLPSGSSGTQYF. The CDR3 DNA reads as TGTGCCAGCAGCCCCCTTCCTAGCGGGAGTAGTGGCACGCAGTATTTT.

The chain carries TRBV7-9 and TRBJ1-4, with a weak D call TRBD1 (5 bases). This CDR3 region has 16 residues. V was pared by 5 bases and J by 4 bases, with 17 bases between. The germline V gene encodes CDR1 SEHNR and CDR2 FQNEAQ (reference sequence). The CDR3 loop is CASSDPPGHNNEKLFF. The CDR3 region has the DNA TGTGCCAGCAGCGACCCCCCCGGACACAATAATGAAAAACTGTTTTTT.

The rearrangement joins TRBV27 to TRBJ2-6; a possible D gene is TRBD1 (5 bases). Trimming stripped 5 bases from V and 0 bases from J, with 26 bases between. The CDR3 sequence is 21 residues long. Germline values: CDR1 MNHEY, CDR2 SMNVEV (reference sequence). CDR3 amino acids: CASSPQWSYYGAVSGANVLTF. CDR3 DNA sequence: TGTGCCAGCAGTCCCCAGTGGTCCTACTATGGGGCGGTCTCTGGGGCCAACGTCCTGACTTTC.

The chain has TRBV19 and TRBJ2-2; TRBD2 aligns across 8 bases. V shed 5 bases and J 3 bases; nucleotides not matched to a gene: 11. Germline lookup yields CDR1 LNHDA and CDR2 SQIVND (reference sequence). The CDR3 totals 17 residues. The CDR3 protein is CASSVPSRGGYTGELFF. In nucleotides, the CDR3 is TGTGCCAGTAGTGTCCCCTCACGGGGGGGCTACACCGGGGAGCTGTTTTTT.

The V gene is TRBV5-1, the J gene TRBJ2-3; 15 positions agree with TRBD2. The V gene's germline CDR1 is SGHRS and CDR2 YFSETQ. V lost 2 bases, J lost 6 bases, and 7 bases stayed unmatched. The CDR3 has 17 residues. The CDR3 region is CASSLWTSGRAVDTQYF. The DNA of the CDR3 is TGCGCCAGCAGCTTATGGACTAGCGGGAGGGCGGTTGATACGCAGTATTTT. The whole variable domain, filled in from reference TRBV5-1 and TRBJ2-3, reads KAGVTQTPRYLIKTRGQQVTLSCSPISGHRSVSWYQQTPGQGLQFLFEYFSETQRNKGNFPGRFSGRQFSNSRSEMNVSTLELGDSALYLCASSLWTSGRAVDTQYFGPGTRLTVL.

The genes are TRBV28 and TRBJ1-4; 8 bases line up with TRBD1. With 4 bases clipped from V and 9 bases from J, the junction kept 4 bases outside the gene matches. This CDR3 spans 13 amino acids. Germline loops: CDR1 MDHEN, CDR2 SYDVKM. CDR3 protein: CASSSGQGQKLFF. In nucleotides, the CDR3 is TGTGCCAGCAGTTCCGGACAGGGCCAAAAACTGTTTTTT.

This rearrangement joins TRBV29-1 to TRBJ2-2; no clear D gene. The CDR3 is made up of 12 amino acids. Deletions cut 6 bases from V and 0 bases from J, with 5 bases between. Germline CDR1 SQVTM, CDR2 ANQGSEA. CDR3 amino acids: CSVSPNTGELFF. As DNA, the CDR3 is TGCAGCGTGTCACCGAACACCGGGGAGCTGTTTTTT.

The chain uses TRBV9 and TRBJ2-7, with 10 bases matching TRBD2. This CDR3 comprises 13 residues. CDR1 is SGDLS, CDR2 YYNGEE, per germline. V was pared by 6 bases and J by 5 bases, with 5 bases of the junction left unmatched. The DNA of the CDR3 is TGTGCCAGCACCGCTAGCGGGAGCGACGAGCAGTACTTC. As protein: CASTASGSDEQYF.

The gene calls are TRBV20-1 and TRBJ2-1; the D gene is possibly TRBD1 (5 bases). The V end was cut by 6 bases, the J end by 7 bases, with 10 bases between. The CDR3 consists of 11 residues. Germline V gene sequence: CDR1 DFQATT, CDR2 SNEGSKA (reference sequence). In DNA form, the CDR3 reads TGCAGTGCCGGAAAGGGGAATGAGCAGTTCTTC. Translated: CSAGKGNEQFF.

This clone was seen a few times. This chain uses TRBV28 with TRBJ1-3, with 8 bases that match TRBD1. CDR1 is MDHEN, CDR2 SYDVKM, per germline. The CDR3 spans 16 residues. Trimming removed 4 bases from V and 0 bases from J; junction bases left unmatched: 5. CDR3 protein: CASSSWTGSSGNTIYF. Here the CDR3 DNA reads TGTGCCAGCAGTTCGTGGACAGGGAGCTCTGGAAACACCATATATTTT. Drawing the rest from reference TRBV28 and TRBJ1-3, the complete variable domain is DVKVTQSSRYLVKRTGEKVFLECVQDMDHENMFWYRQDPGLGLRLIYFSYDVKMKEKGDIPEGYSVSREKKERFSLILESASTNQTSMYLCASSSWTGSSGNTIYFGEGSWLTVV.

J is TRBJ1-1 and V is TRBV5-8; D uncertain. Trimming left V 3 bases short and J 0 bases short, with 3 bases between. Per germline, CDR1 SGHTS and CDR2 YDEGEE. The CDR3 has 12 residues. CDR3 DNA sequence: TGTGCCAGCAGCTCCATGAACACTGAAGCTTTCTTT. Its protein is CASSSMNTEAFF.

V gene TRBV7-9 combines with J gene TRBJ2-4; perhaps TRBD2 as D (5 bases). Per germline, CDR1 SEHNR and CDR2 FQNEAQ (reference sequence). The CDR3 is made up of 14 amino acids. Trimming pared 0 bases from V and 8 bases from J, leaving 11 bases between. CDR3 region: CASSLAGRVDIQYF. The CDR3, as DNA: TGTGCCAGCAGCTTAGCAGGGAGAGTTGACATTCAGTACTTC.